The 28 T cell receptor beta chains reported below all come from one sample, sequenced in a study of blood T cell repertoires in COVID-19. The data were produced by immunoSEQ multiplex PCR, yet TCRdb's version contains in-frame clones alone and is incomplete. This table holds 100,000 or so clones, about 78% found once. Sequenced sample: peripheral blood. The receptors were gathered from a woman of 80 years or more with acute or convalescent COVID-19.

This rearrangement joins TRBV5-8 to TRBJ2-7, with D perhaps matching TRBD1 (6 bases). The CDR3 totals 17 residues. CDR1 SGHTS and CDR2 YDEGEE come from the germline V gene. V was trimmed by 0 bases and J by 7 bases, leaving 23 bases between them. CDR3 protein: CASSLGGAGALEEEQYF. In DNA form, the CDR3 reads TGTGCCAGCAGCTTGGGGGGTGCAGGGGCGCTCGAGGAAGAGCAGTACTTC.

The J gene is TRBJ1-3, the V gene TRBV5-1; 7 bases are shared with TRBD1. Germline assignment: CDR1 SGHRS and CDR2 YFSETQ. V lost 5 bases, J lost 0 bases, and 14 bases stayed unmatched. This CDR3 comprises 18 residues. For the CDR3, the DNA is TGCGCCAGCAGTCGTGACCGGACAGGCATCCCCTCTGGAAACACCATATATTTT. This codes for CASSRDRTGIPSGNTIYF.

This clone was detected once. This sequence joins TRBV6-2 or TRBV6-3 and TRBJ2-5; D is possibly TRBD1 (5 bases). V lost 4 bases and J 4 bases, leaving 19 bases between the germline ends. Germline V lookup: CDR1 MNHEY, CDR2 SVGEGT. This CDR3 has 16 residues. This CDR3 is CASSSSWGRNLETQYF. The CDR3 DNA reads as TGTGCCAGCAGTTCCTCCTGGGGCCGAAATCTAGAGACCCAGTACTTC.

CDR3 coding DNA: TGTGCCAGCAGCGTCCGGGACAGAAGGCGGGGGGGCACAGATACGCAGTATTTT. Residues: CASSVRDRRRGGTDTQYF. The J gene is TRBJ2-3, the V gene TRBV11-2; possibly TRBD2 for D (8 bases). Germline CDR1 reads SGHAT; CDR2 reads FQNNGV. The CDR3 sequence is 18 residues long. The V end was cut by 5 bases, the J end by 1 base, with 22 bases between.

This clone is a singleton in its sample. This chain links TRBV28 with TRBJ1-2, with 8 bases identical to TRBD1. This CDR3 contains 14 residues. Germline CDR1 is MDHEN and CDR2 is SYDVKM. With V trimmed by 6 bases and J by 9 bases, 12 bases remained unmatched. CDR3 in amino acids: CASRLTGAVESYTF. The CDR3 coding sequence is TGTGCCAGCAGGCTGACAGGGGCCGTGGAGAGCTACACCTTC.

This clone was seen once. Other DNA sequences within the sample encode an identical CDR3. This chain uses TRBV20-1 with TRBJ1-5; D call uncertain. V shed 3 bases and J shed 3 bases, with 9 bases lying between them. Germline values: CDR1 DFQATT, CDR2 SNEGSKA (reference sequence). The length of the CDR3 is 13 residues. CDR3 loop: CSASLGPNQPQHF. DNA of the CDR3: TGCAGTGCTAGTCTTGGGCCCAATCAGCCCCAGCATTTT.

CDR3 nucleotides: TGTGCCAGCAGCCGACTAGCGGGGGGGCTCTACGAGCAGTACTTC. The encoded protein is CASSRLAGGLYEQYF. V and J are TRBV6-6 and TRBJ2-7, with 14 bases matching TRBD2. The CDR3 runs 15 residues. CDR1 and CDR2 from the germline V gene are MNHNY and SVGAGI (reference sequence). Germline trimming cut 6 bases from V and 3 bases from J; bases unmatched to any gene: 4.

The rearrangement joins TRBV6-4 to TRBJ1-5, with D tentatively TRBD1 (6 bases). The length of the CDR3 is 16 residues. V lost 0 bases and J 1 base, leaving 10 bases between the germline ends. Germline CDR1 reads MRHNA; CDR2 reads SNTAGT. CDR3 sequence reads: CASSDSPGASNQPQHF. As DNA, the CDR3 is TGTGCCAGCAGTGACTCACCAGGGGCAAGCAATCAGCCCCAGCATTTT.

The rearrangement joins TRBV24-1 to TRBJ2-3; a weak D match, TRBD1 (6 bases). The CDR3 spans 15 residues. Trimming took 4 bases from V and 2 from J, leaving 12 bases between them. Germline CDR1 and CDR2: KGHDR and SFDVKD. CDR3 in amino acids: CATSDPTGVTDTQYF. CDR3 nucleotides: TGTGCCACCAGTGACCCGACAGGAGTCACAGATACGCAGTATTTT.

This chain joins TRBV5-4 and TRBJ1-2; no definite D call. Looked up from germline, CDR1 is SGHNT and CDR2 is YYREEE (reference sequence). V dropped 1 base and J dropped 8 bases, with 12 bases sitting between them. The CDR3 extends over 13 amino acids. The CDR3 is CASSLNGRAGYTF. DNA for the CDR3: TGTGCCAGCAGCTTGAACGGGAGGGCCGGCTACACCTTC.

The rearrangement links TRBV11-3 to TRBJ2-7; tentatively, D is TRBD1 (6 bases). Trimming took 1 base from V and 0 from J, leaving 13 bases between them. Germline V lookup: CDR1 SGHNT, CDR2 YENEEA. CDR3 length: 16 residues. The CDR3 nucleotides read TGTGCCAGCAGCTTAGGTCGCCAGGGGAGCTCCTACGAGCAGTACTTC. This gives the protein CASSLGRQGSSYEQYF.

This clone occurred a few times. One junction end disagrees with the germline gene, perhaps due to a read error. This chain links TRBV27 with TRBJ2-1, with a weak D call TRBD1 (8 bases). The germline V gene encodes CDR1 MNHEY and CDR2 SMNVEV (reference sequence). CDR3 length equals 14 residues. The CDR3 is CASSFLTATGGEVF. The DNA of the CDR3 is TGTGCCAGCAGTTTCCTTACAGCTACAGGGGGGGAGGTCTTC.

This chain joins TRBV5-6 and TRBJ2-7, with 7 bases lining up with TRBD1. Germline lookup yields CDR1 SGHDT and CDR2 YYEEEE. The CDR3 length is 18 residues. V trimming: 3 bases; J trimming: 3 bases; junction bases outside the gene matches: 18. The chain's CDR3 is CASSSYYRGRLTNYEQYF. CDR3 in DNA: TGTGCCAGCAGCTCTTATTACAGGGGTAGATTGACTAACTACGAGCAGTACTTC.

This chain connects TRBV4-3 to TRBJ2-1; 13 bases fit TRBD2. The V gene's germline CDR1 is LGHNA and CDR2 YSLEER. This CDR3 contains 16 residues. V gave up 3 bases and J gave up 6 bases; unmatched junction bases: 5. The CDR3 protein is CASSHRLAGGTNEQFF. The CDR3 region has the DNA TGCGCCAGCAGCCACCGACTAGCGGGGGGTACCAATGAGCAGTTCTTC.

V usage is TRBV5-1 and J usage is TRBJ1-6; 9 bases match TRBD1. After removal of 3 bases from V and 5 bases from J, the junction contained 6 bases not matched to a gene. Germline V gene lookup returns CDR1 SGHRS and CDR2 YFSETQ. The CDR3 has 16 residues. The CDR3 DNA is TGCGCCAGCAGCTCCGCGTGGACAGGGGATAATTCACCCCTCCACTTT. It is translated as CASSSAWTGDNSPLHF.

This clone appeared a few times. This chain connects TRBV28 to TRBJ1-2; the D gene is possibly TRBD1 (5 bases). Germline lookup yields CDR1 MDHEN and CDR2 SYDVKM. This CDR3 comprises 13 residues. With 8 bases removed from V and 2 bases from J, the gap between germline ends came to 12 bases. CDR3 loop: CASFSPGNYGYTF. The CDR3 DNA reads TGTGCCAGCTTTTCACCAGGGAACTATGGCTACACCTTC.

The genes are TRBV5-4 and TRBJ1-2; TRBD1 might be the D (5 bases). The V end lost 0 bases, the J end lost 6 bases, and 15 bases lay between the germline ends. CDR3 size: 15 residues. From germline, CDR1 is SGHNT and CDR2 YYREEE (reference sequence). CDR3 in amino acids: CASSLAGGVYNGYTF. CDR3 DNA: TGTGCCAGCAGCTTGGCCGGGGGAGTTTATAATGGCTACACCTTC.

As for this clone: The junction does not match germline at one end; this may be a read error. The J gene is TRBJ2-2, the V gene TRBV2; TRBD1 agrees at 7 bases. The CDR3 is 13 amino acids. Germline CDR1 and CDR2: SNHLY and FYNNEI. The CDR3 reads CTSSGTGAGELFF. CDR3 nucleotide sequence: TGTACCAGCAGTGGAACAGGGGCCGGGGAGCTGTTTTTT.

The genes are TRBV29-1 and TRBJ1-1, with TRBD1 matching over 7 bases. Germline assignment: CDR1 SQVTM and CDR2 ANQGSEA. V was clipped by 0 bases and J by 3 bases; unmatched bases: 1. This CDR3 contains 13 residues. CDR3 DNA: TGCAGCGTTGAAGAACAGGGGCACACTGAAGCTTTCTTT. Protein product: CSVEEQGHTEAFF. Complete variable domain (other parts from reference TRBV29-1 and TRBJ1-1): SAVISQKPSRDICQRGTSLTIQCQVDSQVTMMFWYRQQPGQSLTLIATANQGSEATYESGFVIDKFPISRPNLTFSTLTVSNMSPEDSSIYLCSVEEQGHTEAFFGQGTRLTVV.

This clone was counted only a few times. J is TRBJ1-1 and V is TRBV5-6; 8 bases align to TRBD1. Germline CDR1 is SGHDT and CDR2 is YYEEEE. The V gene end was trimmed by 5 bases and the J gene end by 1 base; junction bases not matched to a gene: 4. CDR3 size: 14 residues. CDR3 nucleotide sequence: TGTGCCAGCAGAAGGACAGGGCGGAACACTGAAGCTTTCTTT. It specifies CASRRTGRNTEAFF.

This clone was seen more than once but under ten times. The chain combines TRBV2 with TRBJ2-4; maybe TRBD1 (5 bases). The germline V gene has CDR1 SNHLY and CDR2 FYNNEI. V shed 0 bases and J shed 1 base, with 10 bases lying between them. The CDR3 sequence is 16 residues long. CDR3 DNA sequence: TGTGCCAGCAGTGAAGCAAGGGGTCGGGCCAAAAACATTCAGTACTTC. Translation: CASSEARGRAKNIQYF.

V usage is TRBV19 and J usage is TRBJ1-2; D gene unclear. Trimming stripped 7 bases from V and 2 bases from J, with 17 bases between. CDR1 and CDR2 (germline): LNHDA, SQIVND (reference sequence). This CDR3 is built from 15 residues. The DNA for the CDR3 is TGTGCCAGTACTCAGAGGATTCCCGAAAACTATGGCTACACCTTC. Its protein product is CASTQRIPENYGYTF.

This chain's CDR3 is CASRRTGTGANVLTF. DNA of the CDR3: TGTGCCAGTAGGCGAACAGGGACTGGGGCCAACGTCCTGACTTTC. The chain joins TRBV19 to TRBJ2-6; possibly TRBD1 for D (6 bases). CDR3 size: 15 residues. V was pared by 6 bases and J by 2 bases, with 11 bases between. Germline loops: CDR1 LNHDA, CDR2 SQIVND (reference sequence).

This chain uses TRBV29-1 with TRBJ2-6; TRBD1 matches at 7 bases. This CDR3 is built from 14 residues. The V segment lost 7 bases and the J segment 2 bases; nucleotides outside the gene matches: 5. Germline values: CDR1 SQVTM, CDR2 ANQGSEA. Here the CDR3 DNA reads TGCAGCGCGAGCCAGGGGGCTGGGGCCAACGTCCTGACTTTC. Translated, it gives CSASQGAGANVLTF.

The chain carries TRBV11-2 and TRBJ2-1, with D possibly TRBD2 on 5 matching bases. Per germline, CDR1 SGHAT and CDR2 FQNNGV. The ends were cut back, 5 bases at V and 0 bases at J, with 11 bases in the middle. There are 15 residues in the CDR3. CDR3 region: CASSPGVASYNEQFF. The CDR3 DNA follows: TGTGCCAGCAGCCCCGGGGTAGCCTCCTACAATGAGCAGTTCTTC.

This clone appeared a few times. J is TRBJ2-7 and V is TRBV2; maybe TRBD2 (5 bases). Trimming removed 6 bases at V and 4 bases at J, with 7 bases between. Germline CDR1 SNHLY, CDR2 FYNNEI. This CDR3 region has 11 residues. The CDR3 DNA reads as TGTGCCAGCAGCGACTATTACGAGCAGTACTTC. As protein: CASSDYYEQYF.

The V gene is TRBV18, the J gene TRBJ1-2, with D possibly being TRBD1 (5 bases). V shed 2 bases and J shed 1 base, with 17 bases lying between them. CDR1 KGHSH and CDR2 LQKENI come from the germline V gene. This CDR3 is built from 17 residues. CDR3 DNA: TGTGCCAGCTCACCATACTCCCCGCAGGGCCATAACTATGGCTACACCTTC. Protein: CASSPYSPQGHNYGYTF.

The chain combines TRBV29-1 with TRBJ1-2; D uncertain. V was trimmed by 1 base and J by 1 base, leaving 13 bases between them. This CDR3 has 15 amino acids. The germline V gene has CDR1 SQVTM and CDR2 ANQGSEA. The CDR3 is CSVEVVAAGNYGYTF. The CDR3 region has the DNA TGCAGCGTTGAAGTTGTGGCGGCGGGTAACTATGGCTACACCTTC.